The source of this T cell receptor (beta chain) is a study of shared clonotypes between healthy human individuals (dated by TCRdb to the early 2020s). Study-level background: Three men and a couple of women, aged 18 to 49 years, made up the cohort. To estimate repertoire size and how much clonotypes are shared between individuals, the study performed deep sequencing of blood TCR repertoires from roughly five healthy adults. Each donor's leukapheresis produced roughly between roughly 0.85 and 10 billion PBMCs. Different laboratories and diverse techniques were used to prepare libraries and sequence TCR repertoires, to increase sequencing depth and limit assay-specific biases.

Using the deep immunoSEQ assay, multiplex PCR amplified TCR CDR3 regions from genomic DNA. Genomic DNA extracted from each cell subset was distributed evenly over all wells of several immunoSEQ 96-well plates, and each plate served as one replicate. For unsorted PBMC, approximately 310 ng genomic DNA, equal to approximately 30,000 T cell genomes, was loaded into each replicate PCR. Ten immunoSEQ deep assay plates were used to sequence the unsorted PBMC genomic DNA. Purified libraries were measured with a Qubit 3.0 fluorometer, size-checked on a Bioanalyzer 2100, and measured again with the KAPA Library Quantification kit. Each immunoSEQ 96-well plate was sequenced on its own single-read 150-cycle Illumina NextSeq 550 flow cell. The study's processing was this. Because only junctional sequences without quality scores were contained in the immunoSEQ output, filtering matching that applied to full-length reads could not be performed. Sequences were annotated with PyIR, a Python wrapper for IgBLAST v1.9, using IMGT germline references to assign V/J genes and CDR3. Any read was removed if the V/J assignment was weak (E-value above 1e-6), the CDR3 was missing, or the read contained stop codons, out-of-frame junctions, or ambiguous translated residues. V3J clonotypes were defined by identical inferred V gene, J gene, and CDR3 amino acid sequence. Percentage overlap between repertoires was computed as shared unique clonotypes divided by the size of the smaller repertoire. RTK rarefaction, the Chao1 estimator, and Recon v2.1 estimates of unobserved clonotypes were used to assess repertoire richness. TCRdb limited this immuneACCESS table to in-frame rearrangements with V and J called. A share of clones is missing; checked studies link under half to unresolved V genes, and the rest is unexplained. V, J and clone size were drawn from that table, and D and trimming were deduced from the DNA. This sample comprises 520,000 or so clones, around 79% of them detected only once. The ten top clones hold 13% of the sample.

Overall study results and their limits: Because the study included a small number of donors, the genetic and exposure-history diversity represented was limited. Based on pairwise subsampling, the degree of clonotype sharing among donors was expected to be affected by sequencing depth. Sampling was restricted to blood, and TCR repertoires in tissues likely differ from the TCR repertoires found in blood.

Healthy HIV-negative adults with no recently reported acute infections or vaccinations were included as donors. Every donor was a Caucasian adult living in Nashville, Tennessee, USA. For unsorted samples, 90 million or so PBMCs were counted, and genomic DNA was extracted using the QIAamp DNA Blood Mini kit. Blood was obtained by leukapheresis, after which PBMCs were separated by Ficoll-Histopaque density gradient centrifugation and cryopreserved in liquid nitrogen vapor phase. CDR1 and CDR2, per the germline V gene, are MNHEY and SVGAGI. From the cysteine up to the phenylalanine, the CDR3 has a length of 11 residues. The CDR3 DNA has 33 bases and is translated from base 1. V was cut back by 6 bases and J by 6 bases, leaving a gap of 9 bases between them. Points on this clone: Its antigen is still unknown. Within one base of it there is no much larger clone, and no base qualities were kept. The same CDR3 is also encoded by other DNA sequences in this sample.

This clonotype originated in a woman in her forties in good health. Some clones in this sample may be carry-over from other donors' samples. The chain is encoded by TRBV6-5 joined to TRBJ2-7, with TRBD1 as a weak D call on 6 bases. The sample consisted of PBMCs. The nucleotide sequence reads TGTGCCAGCAGGCAAGGGGGCGAGCAGTACTTC. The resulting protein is CASRQGGEQYF.